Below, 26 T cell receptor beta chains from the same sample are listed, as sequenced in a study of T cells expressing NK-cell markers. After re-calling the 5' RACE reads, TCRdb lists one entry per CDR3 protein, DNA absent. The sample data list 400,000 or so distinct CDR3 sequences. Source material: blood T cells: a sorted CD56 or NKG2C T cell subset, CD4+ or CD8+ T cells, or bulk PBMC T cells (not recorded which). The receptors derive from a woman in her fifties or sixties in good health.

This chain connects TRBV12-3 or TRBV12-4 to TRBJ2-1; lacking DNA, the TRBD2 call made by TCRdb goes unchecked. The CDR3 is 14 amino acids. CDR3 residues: CASRRDLNYNEQFF.

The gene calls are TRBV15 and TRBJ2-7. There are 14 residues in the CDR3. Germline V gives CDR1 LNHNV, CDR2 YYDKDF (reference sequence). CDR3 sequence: CATSRGPQAYEQYF.

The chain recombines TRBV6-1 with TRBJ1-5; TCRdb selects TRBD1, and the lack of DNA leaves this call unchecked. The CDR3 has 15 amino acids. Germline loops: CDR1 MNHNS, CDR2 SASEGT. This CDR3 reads CASSEAFGGNQPQHF.

The CDR3: CASSLSWQQYF. The gene calls are TRBV28 and TRBJ2-7. The V gene's germline CDR1 is MDHEN and CDR2 SYDVKM. The length of the CDR3 is 11 residues.

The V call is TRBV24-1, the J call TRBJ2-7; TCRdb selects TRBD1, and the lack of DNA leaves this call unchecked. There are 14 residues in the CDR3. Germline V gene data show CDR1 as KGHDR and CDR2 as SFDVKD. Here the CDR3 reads CATSRQGDSYEQYF.

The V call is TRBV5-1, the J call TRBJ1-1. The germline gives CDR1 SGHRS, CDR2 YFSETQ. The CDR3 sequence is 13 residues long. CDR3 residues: CASSLLGFTEAFF.

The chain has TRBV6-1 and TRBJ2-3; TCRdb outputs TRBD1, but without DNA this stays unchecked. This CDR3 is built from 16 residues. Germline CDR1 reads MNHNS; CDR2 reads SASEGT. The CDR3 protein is CASSGRGRRVTDTQYF.

The CDR3 spells CASSVDLAGGPLRNEQFF. V usage is TRBV9 and J usage is TRBJ2-1; the TCRdb call, TRBD2, lacks DNA for checking. Germline CDR1 is SGDLS and CDR2 is YYNGEE. The CDR3 spans 18 residues.

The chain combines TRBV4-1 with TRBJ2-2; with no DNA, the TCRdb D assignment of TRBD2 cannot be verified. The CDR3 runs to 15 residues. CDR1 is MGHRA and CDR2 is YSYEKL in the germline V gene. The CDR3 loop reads CASSQGTSSTGELFF.

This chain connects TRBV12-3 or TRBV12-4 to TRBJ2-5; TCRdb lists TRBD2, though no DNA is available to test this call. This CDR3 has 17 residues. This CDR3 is CASSFFRRRGGEETQYF.

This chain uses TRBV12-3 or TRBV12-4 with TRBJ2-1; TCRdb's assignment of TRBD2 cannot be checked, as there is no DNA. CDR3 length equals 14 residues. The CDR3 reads CASRPPGERREQFF.

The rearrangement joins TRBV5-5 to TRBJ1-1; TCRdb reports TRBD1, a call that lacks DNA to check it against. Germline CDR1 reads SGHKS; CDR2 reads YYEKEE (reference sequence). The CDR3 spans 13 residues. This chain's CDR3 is CATPGQGIGEAFF. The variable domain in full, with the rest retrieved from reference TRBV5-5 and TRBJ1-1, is DAGVTQSPTHLIKTRGQQVTLRCSPISGHKSVSWYQQVLGQGPQFIFQYYEKEERGRGNFPDRFSARQFPNYSSELNVNALLLGDSALYLCATPGQGIGEAFFGQGTRLTVV.

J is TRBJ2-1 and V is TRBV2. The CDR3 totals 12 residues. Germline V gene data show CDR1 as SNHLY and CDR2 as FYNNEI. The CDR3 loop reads CASSGGFNEQFF.

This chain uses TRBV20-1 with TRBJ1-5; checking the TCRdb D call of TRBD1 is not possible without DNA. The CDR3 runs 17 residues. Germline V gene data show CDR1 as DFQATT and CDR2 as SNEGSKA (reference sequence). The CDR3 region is CSARGGVEQGSTQPQHF.

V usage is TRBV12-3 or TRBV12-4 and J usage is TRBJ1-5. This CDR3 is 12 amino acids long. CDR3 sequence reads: CASTAGPLPQHF.

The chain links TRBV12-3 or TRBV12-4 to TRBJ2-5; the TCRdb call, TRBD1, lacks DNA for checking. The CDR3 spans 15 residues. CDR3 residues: CASSLLAGTKETQYF.

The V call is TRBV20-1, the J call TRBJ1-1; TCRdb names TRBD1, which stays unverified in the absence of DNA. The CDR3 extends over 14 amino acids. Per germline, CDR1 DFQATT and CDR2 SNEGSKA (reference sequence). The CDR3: CSARDPTGGTEAFF.

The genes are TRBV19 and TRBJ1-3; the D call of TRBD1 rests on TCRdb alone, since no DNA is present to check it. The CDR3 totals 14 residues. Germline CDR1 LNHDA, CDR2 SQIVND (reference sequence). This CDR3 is CASSISGAGNTIYF. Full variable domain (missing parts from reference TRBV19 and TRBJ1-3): DGGITQSPKYLFRKEGQNVTLSCEQNLNHDAMYWYRQDPGQGLRLIYYSQIVNDFQKGDIAEGYSVSREKKESFPLTVTSAQKNPTAFYLCASSISGAGNTIYFGEGSWLTVV.

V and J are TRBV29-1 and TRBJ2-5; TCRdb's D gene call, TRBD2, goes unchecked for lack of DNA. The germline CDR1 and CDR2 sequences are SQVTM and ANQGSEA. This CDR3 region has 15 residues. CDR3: CSVDRGLAGGGTQYF.

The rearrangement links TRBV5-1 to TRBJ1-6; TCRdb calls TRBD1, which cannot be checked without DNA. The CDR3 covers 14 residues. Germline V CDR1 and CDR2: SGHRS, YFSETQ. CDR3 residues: CASRPTGGGSPLHF.

The CDR3 reads CASRNDSLSQHF. This chain uses TRBV12-3 or TRBV12-4 with TRBJ1-5; TCRdb's D gene call, TRBD1, goes unchecked for lack of DNA. There are 12 residues in the CDR3.

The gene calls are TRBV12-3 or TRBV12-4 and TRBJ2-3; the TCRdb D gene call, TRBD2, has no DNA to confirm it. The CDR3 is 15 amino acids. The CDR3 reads CASSSGTSRTDTQYF.

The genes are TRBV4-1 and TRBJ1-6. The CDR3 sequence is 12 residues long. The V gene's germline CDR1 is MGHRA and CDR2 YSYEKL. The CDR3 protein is CASSQNNSPLHF.

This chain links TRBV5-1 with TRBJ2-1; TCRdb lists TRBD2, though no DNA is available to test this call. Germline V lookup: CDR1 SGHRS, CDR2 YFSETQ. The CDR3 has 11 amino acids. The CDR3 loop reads CASSLGGGLFF. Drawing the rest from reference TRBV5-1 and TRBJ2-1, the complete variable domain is KAGVTQTPRYLIKTRGQQVTLSCSPISGHRSVSWYQQTPGQGLQFLFEYFSETQRNKGNFPGRFSGRQFSNSRSEMNVSTLELGDSALYLCASSLGGGLFFGPGTRLTVL.

The CDR3: CASSLLEGPAPNYGYTF. The chain recombines TRBV27 with TRBJ1-2; TCRdb picks TRBD1, but there is no DNA to check that call. The CDR3 runs to 17 residues. From germline, CDR1 is MNHEY and CDR2 SMNVEV (reference sequence).

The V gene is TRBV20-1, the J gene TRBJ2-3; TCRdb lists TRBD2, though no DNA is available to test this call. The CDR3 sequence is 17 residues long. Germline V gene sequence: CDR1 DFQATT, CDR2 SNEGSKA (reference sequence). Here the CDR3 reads CSARNFLTSGATDTQYF.